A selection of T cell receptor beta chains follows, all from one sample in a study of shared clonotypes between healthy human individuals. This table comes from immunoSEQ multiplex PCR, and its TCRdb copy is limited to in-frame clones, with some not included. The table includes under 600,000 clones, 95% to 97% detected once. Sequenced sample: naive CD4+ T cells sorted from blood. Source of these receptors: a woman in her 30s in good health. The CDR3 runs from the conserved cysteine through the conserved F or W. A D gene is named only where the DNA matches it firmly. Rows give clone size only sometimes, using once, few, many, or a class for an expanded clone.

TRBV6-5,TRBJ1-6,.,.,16,TGTGCCAGCAGTTACTCGAGCGGGGGCGGAGGGTCACCCCTCCACTTT,CASSYSSGGGGSPLHF
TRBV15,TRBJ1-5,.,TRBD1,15,TGTGCCACCAGCAGAGATCGGGCAGGGGGTCAGCCCCAGCATTTT,CATSRDRAGGQPQHF
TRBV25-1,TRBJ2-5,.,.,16,TGTGCCAGCAGCCAGGGCGCGATCCGCAACCCGGAGACCCAGTACTTC,CASSQGAIRNPETQYF
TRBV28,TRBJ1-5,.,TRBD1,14,TGTGCCAGCAGCCAACAGGACAGGGCGGAGCCCCAGCATTTT,CASSQQDRAEPQHF
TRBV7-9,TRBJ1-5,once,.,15,TGTGCCAGCAGCCCCACGGGGGGTATCAATCAGCCCCAGCATTTT,CASSPTGGINQPQHF
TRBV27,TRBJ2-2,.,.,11,TGTGCCAGCAGGGGGACCGGGGAGCTGTTTTTT,CASRGTGELFF
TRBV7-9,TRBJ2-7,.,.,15,TGTGCCAGCAGCTTCCCCAGGGTGAGCTCCTACGAGCAGTACTTC,CASSFPRVSSYEQYF
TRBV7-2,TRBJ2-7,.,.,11,TGTGCCAGCTCGGTGGGGGGCGAGCAGTACTTC,CASSVGGEQYF
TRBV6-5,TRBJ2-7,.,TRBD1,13,TGTGCCAGCAGCCGGGACAGGGGTTACGAGCAGTACTTC,CASSRDRGYEQYF
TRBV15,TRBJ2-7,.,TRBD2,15,TGTGCCACCAGCAGAGGTTCTAGCGGGAGGTACGAGCAGTACTTC,CATSRGSSGRYEQYF
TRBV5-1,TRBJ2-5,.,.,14,TGCGCCAGCAGCTTGGGACATTCAGGGGAGACCCAGTACTTC,CASSLGHSGETQYF
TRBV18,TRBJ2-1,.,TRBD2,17,TGTGCCAGCTCACCACAATCCCCCGGCGGGAGCTACAATGAGCAGTTCTTC,CASSPQSPGGSYNEQFF
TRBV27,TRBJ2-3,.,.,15,TGTGCCAGCAGTTGGTCCCCCCACAGCACAGATACGCAGTATTTT,CASSWSPHSTDTQYF
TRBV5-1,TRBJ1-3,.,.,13,TGCGCCAGCAGCTTGGACCGGATCCCCCCGGTATATTTT,CASSLDRIPPVYF
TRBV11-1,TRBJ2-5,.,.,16,TGTGCCAGCAGTCCATGGGGCCACAGGGCCGTAGAGACCCAGTACTTC,CASSPWGHRAVETQYF
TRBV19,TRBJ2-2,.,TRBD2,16,TGTGCCACTGGCGGAGGGACTAGTGACTACACCGGGGAGCTGTTTTTT,CATGGGTSDYTGELFF